The 9 T cell receptor beta chains presented below share a single source sample, sequenced in a study of T cell repertoires in cytomegalovirus infection. TCRdb passed the reads through MiXCR, listing each CDR3 protein once. The sample lists 400,000 or so distinct CDR3 sequences; approximately 18% were seen once. The specimen sequenced was PBMCs. The receptors come from a human donor in good health (CMV status not recorded). Some clones in this sample may be carry-over from other donors' samples.

This clonotype has a handful of counts. The J gene is TRBJ2-3, the V gene TRBV7-9; D not certain. CDR1 is SEHNR, CDR2 FQNEAQ, per germline (reference sequence). This CDR3 has 12 residues. The germline V and J ends were trimmed by 8 bases and 2 bases, with 8 bases remaining between them. CDR3 protein: CASGGPTDTQYF. CDR3 bases: TGTGCCAGCGGTGGGCCCACAGATACGCAGTATTTT.

This chain links TRBV19 with TRBJ1-2; 7 bases match TRBD1. Germline CDR1 reads LNHDA; CDR2 reads SQIVND (reference sequence). The CDR3 is 17 amino acids. With 5 bases clipped from V and 4 bases from J, the junction kept 16 bases outside the gene matches. The CDR3 DNA follows: TGTGCCAGTAGTGTCGACAGGGTTTCGACGCGTGGCTATGGCTACACCTTC. Protein product: CASSVDRVSTRGYGYTF.

The chain combines TRBV12-3 or TRBV12-4 with TRBJ2-6, with D hard to call. CDR3 length equals 13 residues. The CDR3 DNA is TGTGGCGCCGGCTACTCTGGGGCCAACGTCCTGACTTTC. As protein: CGAGYSGANVLTF.

The chain links TRBV10-2 to TRBJ2-2; TRBD2 agrees at 8 bases. There are 16 residues in the CDR3. Germline assignment: CDR1 WSHSY and CDR2 SAAADI. Germline trimming cut 3 bases from V and 4 bases from J; bases unmatched to any gene: 7. The CDR3 is CASSDSGKRPTGELFF. The CDR3 DNA is TGCGCCAGCAGTGATAGCGGGAAAAGGCCCACCGGGGAGCTGTTTTTT.

The table lists this clonotype with many counts. The chain carries TRBV7-9 and TRBJ1-4; D not certain. From germline, CDR1 is SEHNR and CDR2 FQNEAQ (reference sequence). The germline V and J ends were trimmed by 0 bases and 7 bases, with 6 bases remaining between them. The CDR3 runs to 13 residues. The CDR3 sequence: CASSLARVEKLFF. The DNA for the CDR3 is TGTGCCAGCAGCTTAGCGCGGGTTGAAAAACTGTTTTTT.

This sequence joins TRBV19 and TRBJ1-5; maybe TRBD1 (6 bases). Trimming took off 4 bases at V and 5 bases at J, with 15 bases between the two ends. This CDR3 region has 15 residues. The germline V gene has CDR1 LNHDA and CDR2 SQIVND (reference sequence). CDR3 in DNA: TGTGCCAGTAGTAGAGAAACAGGGCTCCATCAGCCCCAGCATTTT. Its protein product is CASSRETGLHQPQHF.

V and J are TRBV10-3 and TRBJ1-3; D is perhaps TRBD1 (5 bases). This CDR3 comprises 16 residues. Germline values: CDR1 ENHRY, CDR2 SYGVKD. Trimming took off 0 bases at V and 2 bases at J, with 11 bases between the two ends. The chain's CDR3 is CAISESAGYAGNTIYF. As DNA, the CDR3 is TGTGCCATCAGTGAGTCTGCAGGGTATGCTGGAAACACCATATATTTT.

This clonotype appeared a few times. V gene TRBV19 combines with J gene TRBJ2-5, with D perhaps matching TRBD1 (5 bases). V was trimmed by 3 bases and J by 6 bases, leaving 20 bases between them. Germline V gives CDR1 LNHDA, CDR2 SQIVND (reference sequence). The CDR3 spans 16 residues. The CDR3 region has the DNA TGTGCCAGTAGTATTTTAGGGGCCCGAGAGATGAAGACCCAGTACTTC. It codes for CASSILGAREMKTQYF.

This clonotype occurred a few times. Germline is not matched at one junction end, which may reflect a read error. The chain employs TRBV4-1 and TRBJ2-2; 7 bases agree with TRBD2. The CDR3 extends over 13 amino acids. Looked up from germline, CDR1 is MGHRA and CDR2 is YSYEKL. The CDR3, as DNA: TGTGCCAGCAGCCGGGGGGAGACCGGGGAGCTGTTTTTT. Protein: CASSRGETGELFF.